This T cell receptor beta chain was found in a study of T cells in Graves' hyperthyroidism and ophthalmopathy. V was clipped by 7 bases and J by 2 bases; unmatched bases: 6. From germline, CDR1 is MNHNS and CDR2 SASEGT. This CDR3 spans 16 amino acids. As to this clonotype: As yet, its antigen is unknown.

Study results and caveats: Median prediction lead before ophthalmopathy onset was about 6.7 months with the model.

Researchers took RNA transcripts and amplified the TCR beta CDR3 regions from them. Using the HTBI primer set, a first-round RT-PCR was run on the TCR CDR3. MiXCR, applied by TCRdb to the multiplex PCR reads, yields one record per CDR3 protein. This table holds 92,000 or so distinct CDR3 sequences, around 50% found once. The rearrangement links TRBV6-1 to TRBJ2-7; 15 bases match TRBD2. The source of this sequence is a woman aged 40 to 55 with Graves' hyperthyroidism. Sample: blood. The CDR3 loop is CASTGLAGGGPYEQYF. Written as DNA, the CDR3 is TGTGCCAGCACCGGACTAGCGGGAGGGGGGCCCTACGAGCAGTACTTC.